The subject of this entry is one T cell receptor (beta chain). Its matching antigen is unknown. Looked up from germline, CDR1 is SGHRS and CDR2 is YFSETQ. V was clipped by 4 bases and J by 6 bases; unmatched bases: 11. CDR3 length equals 16 residues. The PCR was carried out with 60 Vbeta primers and 13 Jbeta primers. Repertoires were generated with immunoSEQ multiplex PCR, while TCRdb's copy carries only in-frame clones and drops some. The sample has 100,000 to 120,000 clones, around 84% seen once. This entry belongs to a study of cytomegalovirus exposure and HLA in healthy donors. Study results and caveats: The authors later found TCR association rates varying by HLA locus, with DRB1 most and HLA-C fewest.

The sequencing sample was made of PBMCs. The receptor was isolated from a man in his thirties or forties in good health and CMV-seronegative. V gene TRBV5-1 combines with J gene TRBJ2-1; TRBD2 aligns across 9 bases. The CDR3 sequence: CASSPRGGGRANEQFF. The CDR3 DNA sequence: TGCGCCAGCAGCCCTCGGGGTGGCGGGAGGGCCAATGAGCAGTTCTTC.